The T cell receptor (beta chain) described here comes from a study of blood T cells in healthy people across ages. This CDR3 spans 16 amino acids. Per the germline V gene, CDR1 is SEHNR and CDR2 is FQNEAQ (reference sequence). V lost 8 bases and J lost 5; bases outside the gene matches: 12. A second PCR of about 6 to 11 cycles used a sample-barcoded 5' primer and a J-beta primer mix. One entry per CDR3 protein results from TCRdb running MiXCR on the 5' RACE reads. The sample yields some 1,000,000 distinct CDR3 sequences, roughly a quarter seen once. This sample also appeared in a second study, on T cells of mothers and their children. That publication notes: Reads obtained per mother exceeded 8.5 million TCR beta CDR3 reads, with a few million obtained per child. The output of TCR recombination is shaped by thymic selection similarly in related and unrelated pairs.

The clonotype comes from a girl aged 2 to 9 in good health. The chain combines TRBV7-9 with TRBJ2-3, with TRBD2 identical over 11 bases. The specimen was blood. CDR3 in amino acids: CASATGTSGPGDTQYF. The CDR3 DNA is TGTGCCAGCGCCACCGGGACTAGCGGTCCAGGAGATACGCAGTATTTT.